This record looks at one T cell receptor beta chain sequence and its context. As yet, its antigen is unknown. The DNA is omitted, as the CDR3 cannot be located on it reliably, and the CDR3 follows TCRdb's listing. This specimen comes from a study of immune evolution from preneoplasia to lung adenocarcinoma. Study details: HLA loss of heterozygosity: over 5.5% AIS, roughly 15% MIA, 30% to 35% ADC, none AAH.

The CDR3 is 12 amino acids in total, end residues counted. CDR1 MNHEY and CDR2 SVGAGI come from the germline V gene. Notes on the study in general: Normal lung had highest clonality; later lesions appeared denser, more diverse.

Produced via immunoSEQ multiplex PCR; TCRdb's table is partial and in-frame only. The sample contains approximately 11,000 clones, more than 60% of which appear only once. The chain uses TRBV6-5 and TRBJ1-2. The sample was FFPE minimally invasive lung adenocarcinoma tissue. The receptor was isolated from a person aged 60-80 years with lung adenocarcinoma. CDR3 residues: CASSSSSAGYTF.